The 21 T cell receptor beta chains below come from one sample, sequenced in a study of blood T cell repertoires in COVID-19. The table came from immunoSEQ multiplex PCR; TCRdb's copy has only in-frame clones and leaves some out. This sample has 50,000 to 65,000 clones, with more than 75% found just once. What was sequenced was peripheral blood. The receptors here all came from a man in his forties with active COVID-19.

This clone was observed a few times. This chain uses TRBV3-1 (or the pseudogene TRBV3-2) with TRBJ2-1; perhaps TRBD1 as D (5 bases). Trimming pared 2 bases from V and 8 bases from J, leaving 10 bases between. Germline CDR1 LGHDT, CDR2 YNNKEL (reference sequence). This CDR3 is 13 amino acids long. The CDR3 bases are TGTGCCAGCAGCCAACTACAGGTCGATGAGCAGTTCTTC. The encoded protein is CASSQLQVDEQFF.

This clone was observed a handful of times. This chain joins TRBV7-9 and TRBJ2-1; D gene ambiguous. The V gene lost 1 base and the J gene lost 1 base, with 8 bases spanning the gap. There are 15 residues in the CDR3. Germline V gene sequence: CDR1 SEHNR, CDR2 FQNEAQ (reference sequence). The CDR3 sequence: CASSLVQDSYNEQFF. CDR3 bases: TGTGCCAGCAGCTTAGTCCAGGATTCCTACAATGAGCAGTTCTTC. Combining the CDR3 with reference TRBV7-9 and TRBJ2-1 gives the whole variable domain DTGVSQNPRHKITKRGQNVTFRCDPISEHNRLYWYRQTLGQGPEFLTYFQNEAQLEKSRLLSDRFSAERPKGSFSTLEIQRTEQGDSAMYLCASSLVQDSYNEQFFGPGTRLTVL.

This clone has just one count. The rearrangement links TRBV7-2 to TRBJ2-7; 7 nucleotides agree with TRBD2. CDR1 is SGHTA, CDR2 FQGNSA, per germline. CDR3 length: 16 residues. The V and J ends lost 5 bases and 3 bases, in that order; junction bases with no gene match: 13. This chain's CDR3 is CASSRHGGRIVYEQYF. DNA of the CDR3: TGTGCCAGCAGCCGTCACGGCGGGAGAATAGTCTACGAGCAGTACTTC.

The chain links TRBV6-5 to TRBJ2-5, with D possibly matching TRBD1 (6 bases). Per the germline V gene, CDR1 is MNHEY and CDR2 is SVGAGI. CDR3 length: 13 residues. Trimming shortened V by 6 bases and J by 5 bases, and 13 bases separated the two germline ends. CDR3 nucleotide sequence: TGTGCCAGCAGCGGGACAACTACGGAGACCCAGTACTTC. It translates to CASSGTTTETQYF.

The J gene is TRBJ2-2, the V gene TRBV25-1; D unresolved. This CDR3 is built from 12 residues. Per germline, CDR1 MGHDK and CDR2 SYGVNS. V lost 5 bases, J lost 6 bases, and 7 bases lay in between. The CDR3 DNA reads TGTGCCAGCAGTCACAGATCCGGGGAGCTGTTTTTT. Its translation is CASSHRSGELFF.

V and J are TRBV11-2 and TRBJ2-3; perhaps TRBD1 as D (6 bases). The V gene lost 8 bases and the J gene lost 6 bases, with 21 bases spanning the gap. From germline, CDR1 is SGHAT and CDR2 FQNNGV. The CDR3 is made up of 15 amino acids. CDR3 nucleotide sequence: TGTGCCAGCTGCCGGCAGGGGTTTTCAGGGGATACGCAGTATTTT. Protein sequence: CASCRQGFSGDTQYF.

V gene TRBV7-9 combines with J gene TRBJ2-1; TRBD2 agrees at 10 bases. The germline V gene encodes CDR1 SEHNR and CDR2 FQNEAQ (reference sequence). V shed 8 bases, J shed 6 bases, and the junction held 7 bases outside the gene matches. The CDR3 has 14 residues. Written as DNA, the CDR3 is TGTGCCAGCCACGGACTAGCGGTCATCAATGAGCAGTTCTTC. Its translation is CASHGLAVINEQFF.

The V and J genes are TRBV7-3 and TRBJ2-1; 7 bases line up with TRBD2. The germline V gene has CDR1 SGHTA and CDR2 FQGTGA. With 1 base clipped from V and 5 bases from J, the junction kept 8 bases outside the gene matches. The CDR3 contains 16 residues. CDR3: CASSLKRESVNNEQFF. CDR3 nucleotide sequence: TGTGCCAGCAGCTTAAAGCGGGAATCGGTGAACAATGAGCAGTTCTTC.

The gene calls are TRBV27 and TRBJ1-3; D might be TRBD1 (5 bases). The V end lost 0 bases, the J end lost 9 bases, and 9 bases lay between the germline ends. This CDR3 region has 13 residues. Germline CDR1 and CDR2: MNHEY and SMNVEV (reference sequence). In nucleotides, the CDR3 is TGTGCCAGCAGTTTATCGGCGGGGACCACCATATATTTT. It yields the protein CASSLSAGTTIYF.

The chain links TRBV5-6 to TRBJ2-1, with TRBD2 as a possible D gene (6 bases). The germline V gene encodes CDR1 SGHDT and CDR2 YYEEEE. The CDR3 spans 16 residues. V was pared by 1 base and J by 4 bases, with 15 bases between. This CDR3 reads CASSLHPGLPYNEQFF. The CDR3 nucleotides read TGTGCCAGCAGCTTGCATCCGGGACTCCCTTACAATGAGCAGTTCTTC.

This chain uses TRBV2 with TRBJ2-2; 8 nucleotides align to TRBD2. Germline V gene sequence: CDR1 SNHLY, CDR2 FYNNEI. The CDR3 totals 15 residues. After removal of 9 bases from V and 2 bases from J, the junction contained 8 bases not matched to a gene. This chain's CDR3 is CASSLAVINTGELFF. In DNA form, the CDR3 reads TGTGCCAGTTCACTAGCGGTTATCAACACCGGGGAGCTGTTTTTT.

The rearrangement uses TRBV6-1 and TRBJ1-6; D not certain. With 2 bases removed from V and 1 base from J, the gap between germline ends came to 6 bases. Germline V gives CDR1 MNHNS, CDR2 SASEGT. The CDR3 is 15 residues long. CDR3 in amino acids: CASSEIISYNSPLHF. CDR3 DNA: TGTGCCAGCAGTGAAATTATTTCCTATAATTCACCCCTCCACTTT.

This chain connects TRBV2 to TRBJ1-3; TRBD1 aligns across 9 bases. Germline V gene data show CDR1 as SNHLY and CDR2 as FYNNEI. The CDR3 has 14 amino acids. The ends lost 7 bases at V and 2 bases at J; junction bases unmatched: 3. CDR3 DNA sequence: TGTGCCAGCAAACAGGGGGCAGCTGGAAACACCATATATTTT. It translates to CASKQGAAGNTIYF.

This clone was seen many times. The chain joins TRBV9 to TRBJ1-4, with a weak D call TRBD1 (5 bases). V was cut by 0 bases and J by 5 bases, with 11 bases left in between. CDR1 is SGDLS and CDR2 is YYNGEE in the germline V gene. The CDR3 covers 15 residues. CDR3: CASSVGGRRNEKLFF. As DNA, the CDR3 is TGTGCCAGCAGCGTAGGGGGCAGAAGGAATGAAAAACTGTTTTTT. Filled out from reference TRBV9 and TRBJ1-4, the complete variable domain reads DSGVTQTPKHLITATGQRVTLRCSPRSGDLSVYWYQQSLDQGLQFLIQYYNGEERAKGNILERFSAQQFPDLHSELNLSSLELGDSALYFCASSVGGRRNEKLFFGSGTQLSVL.

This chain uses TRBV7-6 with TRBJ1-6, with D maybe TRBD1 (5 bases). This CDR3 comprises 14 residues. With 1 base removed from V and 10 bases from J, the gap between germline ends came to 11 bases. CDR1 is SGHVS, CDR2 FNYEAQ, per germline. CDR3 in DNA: TGTGCCAGCAGCTTAGAAGGGGTCGGATCACCCCTCCACTTT. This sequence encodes CASSLEGVGSPLHF.

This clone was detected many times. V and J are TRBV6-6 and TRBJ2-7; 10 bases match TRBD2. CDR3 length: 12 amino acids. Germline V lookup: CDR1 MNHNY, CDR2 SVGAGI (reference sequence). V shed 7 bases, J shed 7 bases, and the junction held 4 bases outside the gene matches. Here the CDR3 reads CASKREGREQYF. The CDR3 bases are TGTGCCAGCAAGCGGGAGGGCCGGGAGCAGTACTTC.

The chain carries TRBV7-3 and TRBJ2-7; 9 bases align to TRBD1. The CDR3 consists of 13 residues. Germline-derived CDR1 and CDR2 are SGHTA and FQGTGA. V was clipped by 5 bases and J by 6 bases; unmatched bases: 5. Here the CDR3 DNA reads TGTGCCAGCAGCCGACAGGGGGACGGCGAGCAGTACTTC. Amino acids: CASSRQGDGEQYF.

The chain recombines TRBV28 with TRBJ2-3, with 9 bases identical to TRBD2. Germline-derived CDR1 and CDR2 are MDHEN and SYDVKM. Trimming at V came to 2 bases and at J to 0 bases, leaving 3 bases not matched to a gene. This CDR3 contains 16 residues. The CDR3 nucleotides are TGTGCCAGCAGTTTAGGGACTAGCCTTAGCACAGATACGCAGTATTTT. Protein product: CASSLGTSLSTDTQYF.

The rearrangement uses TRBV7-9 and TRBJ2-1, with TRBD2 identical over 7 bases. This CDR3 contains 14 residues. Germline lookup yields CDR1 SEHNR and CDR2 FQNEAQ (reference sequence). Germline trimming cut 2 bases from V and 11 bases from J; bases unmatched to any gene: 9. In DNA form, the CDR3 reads TGTGCCAGCAGCTTAAGTGACGGGCGGGAGCAGCAGTTCTTC. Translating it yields CASSLSDGREQQFF.

In DNA form, the CDR3 reads TGTGCCAGCTCACCCCCCGGACTAGCGGGAGGAGATACGCAGTATTTT. This sequence encodes CASSPPGLAGGDTQYF. V is TRBV18 and J is TRBJ2-3; 14 positions agree with TRBD2. CDR3 size: 16 residues. The V segment lost 3 bases and the J segment 5 bases; nucleotides outside the gene matches: 4. CDR1 and CDR2 (germline): KGHSH, LQKENI.

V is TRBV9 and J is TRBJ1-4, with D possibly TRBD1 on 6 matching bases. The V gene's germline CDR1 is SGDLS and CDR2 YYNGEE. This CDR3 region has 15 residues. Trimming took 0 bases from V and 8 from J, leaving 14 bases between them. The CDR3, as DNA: TGTGCCAGCAGCGTAGAAGGGGGGGCGCAGGAAAAACTGTTTTTT. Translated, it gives CASSVEGGAQEKLFF.